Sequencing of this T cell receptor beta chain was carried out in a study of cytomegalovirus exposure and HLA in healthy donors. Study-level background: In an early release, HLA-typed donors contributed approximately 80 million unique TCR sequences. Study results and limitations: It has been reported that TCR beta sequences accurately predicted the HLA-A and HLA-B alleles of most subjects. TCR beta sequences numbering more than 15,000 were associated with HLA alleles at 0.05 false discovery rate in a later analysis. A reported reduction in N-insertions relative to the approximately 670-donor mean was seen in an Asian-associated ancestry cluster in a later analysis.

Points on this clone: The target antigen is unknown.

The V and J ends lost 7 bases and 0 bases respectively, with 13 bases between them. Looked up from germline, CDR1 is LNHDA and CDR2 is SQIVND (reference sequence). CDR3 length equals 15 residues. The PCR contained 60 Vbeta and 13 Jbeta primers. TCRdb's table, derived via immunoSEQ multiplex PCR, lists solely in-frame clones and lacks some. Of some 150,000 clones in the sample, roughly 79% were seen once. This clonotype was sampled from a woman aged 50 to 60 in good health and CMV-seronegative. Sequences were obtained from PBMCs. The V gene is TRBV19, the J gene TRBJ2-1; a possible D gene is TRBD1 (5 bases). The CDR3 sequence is CASNSDRDSYNEQFF. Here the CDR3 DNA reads TGTGCCAGTAATTCAGACAGAGACTCCTACAATGAGCAGTTCTTC.